Below, 4 T cell receptor beta chains from the same sample are listed, as sequenced in a study of blood T cell repertoires in COVID-19. Clones were read by immunoSEQ multiplex PCR, and TCRdb kept only the in-frame ones, dropping some. There are 210,000 or so clones in the sample; under 90% occur only once, and approximately 4.8% lies in the top ten. Sequencing was carried out using PBMCs or T cells enriched from blood (not recorded which). The receptors here all came from a woman aged 45-65 years who had been exposed to COVID-19.

The chain uses TRBV4-2 and TRBJ1-1; no firm D call. This CDR3 region has 13 residues. Trimming took 0 bases from V and 8 from J, leaving 10 bases between them. Germline lookup yields CDR1 LGHNA and CDR2 YNFKEQ. CDR3 coding DNA: TGTGCCAGCAGCCAAGATAGCGATACAGAAGCTTTCTTT. Its translation is CASSQDSDTEAFF.

The CDR3 is CASSRGTGDLSGYTF. CDR3 DNA sequence: TGTGCCAGCTCAAGGGGGACAGGGGACCTTTCAGGCTACACCTTC. The J gene is TRBJ1-2, the V gene TRBV18; 10 bases map to TRBD1. CDR1 is KGHSH and CDR2 is LQKENI in the germline V gene. V lost 5 bases to trimming and J lost 8 bases; unmatched junction nucleotides: 11. The CDR3 extends over 15 amino acids.

J is TRBJ1-5 and V is TRBV6-5; D unresolved. Germline loops: CDR1 MNHEY, CDR2 SVGAGI. The CDR3 runs 11 residues. V was cut by 6 bases and J by 4 bases, with 4 bases left in between. CDR3 amino acids: CASSLNQPQHF. In DNA form, the CDR3 reads TGTGCCAGCAGCCTAAATCAGCCCCAGCATTTT.

J is TRBJ1-2 and V is TRBV27; D might be TRBD1 (5 bases). CDR1 is MNHEY and CDR2 is SMNVEV in the germline V gene (reference sequence). The CDR3 contains 15 residues. Trimming took off 6 bases at V and 6 bases at J, with 20 bases between the two ends. DNA of the CDR3: TGTGCCAGCAGCCCGGGGGGGATCCTCCTGGATGGCTACACCTTC. Protein product: CASSPGGILLDGYTF.